This TCR beta chain comes out of a study of blood T cells in healthy people across ages. Whole-study results and caveats: With unsorted PBMCs, a conclusive comparison of naive versus antigen-experienced cells was not possible.

This clonotype was seen a handful of times. Its cognate antigen is unknown. A sample-barcoded 5' primer and a J-beta primer mix were used in a second PCR of roughly 6 to 11 cycles. From the 5' RACE reads, TCRdb called clonotypes with MiXCR, one entry per CDR3 protein. This repertoire shows about 1.1 million distinct CDR3 sequences, roughly two fifths found once; its top ten account for around 14%. V was shortened by 4 bases and J by 4 bases, with 16 bases between the two germline ends. CDR3 length: 15 residues. Germline V gene lookup returns CDR1 MNHEY and CDR2 SVGEGT. Healthy Caucasians from Russia aged about 6 to 90 served as donors. Per-sample PBMC isolation yielded at least 6 million cells. Total RNA, at least 5 micrograms per sample, was extracted from PBMCs.

The chain is built from TRBV6-2 or TRBV6-3 and TRBJ2-5; TRBD2 is a possible D gene (6 bases). The receptor was isolated from a man between 18 and 29 years old in good health. The sequencing input was blood. CDR3 DNA sequence: TGTGCCAGCAGTTTCACGGGGACTTTACGAGAGACCCAGTACTTC. It encodes CASSFTGTLRETQYF.